This TCR beta chain is drawn from a study of shared clonotypes between healthy human individuals. Produced via immunoSEQ multiplex PCR; TCRdb's table is partial and in-frame only. Of millions of clones in the sample, about 92% were seen once. In the naive CD8 group, cells lacked CD45RO and were positively selected for CCR7, so terminally differentiated effector memory CD45RA+ cells were left out. V was cut by 4 bases and J by 9 bases, with 10 bases left in between. This CDR3 comprises 12 residues. V is TRBV6-7 and J is TRBJ2-1, with D uncertain. TRBV6-7 is flagged as an ORF with uncertain function. The TCR comes from a man aged 18 to 29 in good health. Some clones in this sample may be carry-over from other donors' samples. The sample consisted of naive CD8+ T cells from PBMCs. The CDR3 coding sequence is TGTGCCAGCAGTTTCTCCGATATTGAGCAGTTCTTC. This encodes CASSFSDIEQFF.